This T cell receptor (beta chain) is from a study of patients and donors after allogeneic stem cell transplantation. This clonotype turned up a few times. CDR3 length: 13 residues. V lost 2 bases and J 8 bases, leaving 12 bases between the germline ends. Germline CDR1 reads DFQATT; CDR2 reads SNEGSKA (reference sequence). TCRdb reprocessed the RT-PCR reads with MiXCR, giving one entry per CDR3 protein. Of around 82,000 distinct CDR3 sequences in the sample, about 5% were seen once. V usage is TRBV20-1 and J usage is TRBJ1-4, with unresolved D. The receptor was isolated from a human donor who was either an allogeneic HSCT recipient or a stem cell or donor lymphocyte infusion donor (not recorded which). It is not recorded whose cells these are; they may come from a transplant donor. The sequenced material came from blood, either unsorted or a sorted T cell fraction (not recorded which). CDR3: CSARLGLEEKLFF. CDR3 bases: TGCAGTGCTAGATTAGGACTCGAGGAAAAACTGTTTTTT.